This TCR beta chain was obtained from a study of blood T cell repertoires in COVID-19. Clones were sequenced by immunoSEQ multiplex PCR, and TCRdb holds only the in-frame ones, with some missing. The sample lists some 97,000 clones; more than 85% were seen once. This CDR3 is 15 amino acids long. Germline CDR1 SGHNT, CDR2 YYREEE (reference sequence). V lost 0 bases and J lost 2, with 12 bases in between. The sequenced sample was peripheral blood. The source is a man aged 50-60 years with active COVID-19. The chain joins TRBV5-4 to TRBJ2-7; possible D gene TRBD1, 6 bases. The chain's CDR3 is CASSLDRAAPYEQYV. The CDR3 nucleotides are TGTGCCAGCAGCTTGGACAGGGCGGCCCCCTACGAGCAGTACGTC.